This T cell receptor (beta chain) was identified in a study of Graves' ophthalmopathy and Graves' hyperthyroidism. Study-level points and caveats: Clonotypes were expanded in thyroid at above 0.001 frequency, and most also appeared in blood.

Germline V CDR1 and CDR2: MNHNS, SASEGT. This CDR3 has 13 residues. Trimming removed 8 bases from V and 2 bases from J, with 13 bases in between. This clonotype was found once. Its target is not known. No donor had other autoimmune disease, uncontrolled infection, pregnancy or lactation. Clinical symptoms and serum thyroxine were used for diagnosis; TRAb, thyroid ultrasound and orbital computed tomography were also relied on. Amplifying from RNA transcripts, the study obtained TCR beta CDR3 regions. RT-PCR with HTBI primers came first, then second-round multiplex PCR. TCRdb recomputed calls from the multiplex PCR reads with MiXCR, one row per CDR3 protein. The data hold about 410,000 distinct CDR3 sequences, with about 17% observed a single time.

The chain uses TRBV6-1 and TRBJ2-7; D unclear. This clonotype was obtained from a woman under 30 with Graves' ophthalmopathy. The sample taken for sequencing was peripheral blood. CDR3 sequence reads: CASFKTDTYEQYF. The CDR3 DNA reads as TGTGCCAGCTTTAAGACGGATACCTACGAGCAGTACTTC.